The 21 T cell receptor beta chains in this list originate from one sample, sequenced in a study of OX40 agonist ivuxolimab in advanced cancers. Assay used: immunoSEQ multiplex PCR; TCRdb lists only in-frame clones, some missing. The repertoire includes 50,000 to 55,000 clones, approximately 90% of them detected once, and 11% sits in the top ten. Sample: CD4+ or CD8+ T cells sorted from blood, taken in a trial of the OX40 agonist ivuxolimab. The receptor source for this set is an adult with an advanced solid tumor such as melanoma, head and neck, liver or kidney cancer.

This clone was observed a single time. This chain links TRBV30 with TRBJ1-1; D is unclear. CDR3 length equals 13 residues. Looked up from germline, CDR1 is GTSNPN and CDR2 is SVGIG (reference sequence). With 4 bases removed from V and 4 bases from J, the gap between germline ends came to 13 bases. For the CDR3, the DNA is TGTGCCTGGACTTTGACCGCTACCACTGAAGCTTTCTTT. As protein: CAWTLTATTEAFF. The entire variable domain, with the rest obtained from reference TRBV30 and TRBJ1-1, is as follows: SQTIHQWPATLVQPVGSPLSLECTVEGTSNPNLYWYRQAAGRGLQLLFYSVGIGQISSEVPQNLSASRPQDRQFILSSKKLLLSDSGFYLCAWTLTATTEAFFGQGTRLTVV.

The chain couples TRBV7-2 to TRBJ1-5; D uncertain. The CDR3 has 15 residues. Germline values: CDR1 SGHTA, CDR2 FQGNSA. With 5 bases removed from V and 6 bases from J, the gap between germline ends came to 17 bases. The CDR3 sequence is CASSPSSPGAQPQHF. CDR3 nucleotides: TGTGCCAGCAGCCCCTCCTCGCCAGGAGCTCAGCCCCAGCATTTT.

The rearrangement joins TRBV7-2 to TRBJ2-7, with D possibly matching TRBD1 (7 bases). The ends were cut back, 0 bases at V and 4 bases at J, with 16 bases in the middle. The germline V gene has CDR1 SGHTA and CDR2 FQGNSA. The CDR3 is 16 residues long. For the CDR3, the DNA is TGTGCCAGCAGCTTAGCAGCAGGGGGGCCTTTTTACGAGCAGTACTTC. Protein: CASSLAAGGPFYEQYF.

This sequence joins TRBV18 and TRBJ2-7; D unclear. The CDR3 loop spans 13 amino acids. Trimming pared 3 bases from V and 5 bases from J, leaving 11 bases between. CDR1 and CDR2 (germline): KGHSH, LQKENI. DNA of the CDR3: TGTGCCAGCTCACCGAATCCTACCCACGAGCAGTACTTC. Its translation: CASSPNPTHEQYF.

The CDR3 nucleotides read TGTGCCAGCAGCTCCGGGACAGGCACAGATACGCAGTATTTT. Translation: CASSSGTGTDTQYF. The chain couples TRBV5-4 to TRBJ2-3, with 7 nucleotides matching TRBD1. The ends lost 3 bases at V and 1 base at J; junction bases unmatched: 2. This CDR3 contains 14 residues. The germline V gene has CDR1 SGHNT and CDR2 YYREEE (reference sequence). Combining the CDR3 with reference TRBV5-4 and TRBJ2-3 gives the whole variable domain ETGVTQSPTHLIKTRGQQVTLRCSSQSGHNTVSWYQQALGQGPQFIFQYYREEENGRGNFPPRFSGLQFPNYSSELNVNALELDDSALYLCASSSGTGTDTQYFGPGTRLTVL.

The chain joins TRBV27 to TRBJ1-2; D may be TRBD1 (6 bases). CDR3 length equals 12 residues. Deletions cut 5 bases from V and 5 bases from J, with 9 bases between. Germline V gives CDR1 MNHEY, CDR2 SMNVEV (reference sequence). The CDR3 is CASSPTGYGYTF. The CDR3 nucleotides read TGTGCCAGCAGTCCCACAGGGTATGGCTACACCTTC.

This rearrangement joins TRBV2 to TRBJ2-5; TRBD1 might be the D (6 bases). Germline assignment: CDR1 SNHLY and CDR2 FYNNEI. Trimming pared 11 bases from V and 4 bases from J, leaving 23 bases between. The CDR3 runs to 15 residues. The CDR3 is CAQAAQQGNGETQYF. The CDR3 region has the DNA TGTGCCCAGGCGGCCCAACAGGGAAACGGAGAGACCCAGTACTTC. Using reference TRBV2 and TRBJ2-5 for the parts outside the CDR3, the full variable domain is EPEVTQTPSHQVTQMGQEVILRCVPISNHLYFYWYRQILGQKVEFLVSFYNNEISEKSEIFDDQFSVERPDGSNFTLKIRSTKLEDSAMYFCAQAAQQGNGETQYFGPGTRLLVL.

This clone was observed a single time. The chain is built from TRBV6-1 and TRBJ2-7; 8 bases map to TRBD1. Per the germline V gene, CDR1 is MNHNS and CDR2 is SASEGT. The junction had 3 bases not matched to a gene; V was cut back by 6 bases and J by 2 bases. This CDR3 comprises 13 residues. The chain's CDR3 is CASRGTGTYEQYF. The CDR3 nucleotides are TGTGCCAGCAGGGGGACAGGTACCTACGAGCAGTACTTC.

The chain has TRBV7-8 and TRBJ1-4, with a weak D call TRBD1 (5 bases). Trimming took 2 bases from V and 0 from J, leaving 10 bases between them. This CDR3 has 16 amino acids. Germline V gene data show CDR1 as SGHVS and CDR2 as FQNEAQ. The CDR3 spells CASSLRGPSTNEKLFF. CDR3 nucleotide sequence: TGTGCCAGCAGCTTAAGGGGACCTTCAACTAATGAAAAACTGTTTTTT. Looking up the rest from reference TRBV7-8 and TRBJ1-4 gives the full variable domain: GAGVSQSPRYKVAKRGQDVALRCDPISGHVSLFWYQQALGQGPEFLTYFQNEAQLDKSGLPSDRFFAERPEGSVSTLKIQRTQQEDSAVYLCASSLRGPSTNEKLFFGSGTQLSVL.

In its sample, this clone was seen once. As DNA, the CDR3 is TGCGTTCGGCCGTCCGAGCAGTACTTC. Its translation: CVRPSEQYF. This rearrangement joins TRBV5-1 to TRBJ2-7; D not resolved. Germline CDR1 SGHRS, CDR2 YFSETQ. CDR3 length equals 9 residues.

The gene calls are TRBV18 and TRBJ2-5; tentative D call: TRBD2 (6 bases). Germline CDR1 is KGHSH and CDR2 is LQKENI. Trimming cost V 4 bases and J 2 bases, with 11 bases left between them. The CDR3 consists of 14 residues. The CDR3 loop reads CASSLGLSQETQYF. The CDR3 bases are TGTGCCAGCTCACTGGGACTCTCACAAGAGACCCAGTACTTC.

The chain combines TRBV5-1 with TRBJ2-1, with 7 bases matching TRBD2. Germline V CDR1 and CDR2: SGHRS, YFSETQ. CDR3 size: 18 residues. The V and J ends lost 1 base and 0 bases, in that order; junction bases with no gene match: 10. The CDR3 coding sequence is TGCGCCAGCAGCTTGAGGTCTGGGGGGGAGAGCTCCTACAATGAGCAGTTCTTC. This codes for CASSLRSGGESSYNEQFF.

This clone has a single count. J is TRBJ2-7 and V is TRBV7-2; D is undetermined. V shed 5 bases and J shed 6 bases, with 20 bases lying between them. The germline V gene has CDR1 SGHTA and CDR2 FQGNSA. The CDR3 spans 15 residues. CDR3 protein: CASSPNSAGWTEQYF. Written as DNA, the CDR3 is TGTGCCAGCAGCCCGAACTCGGCTGGGTGGACCGAGCAGTACTTC. The whole variable domain, filled in from reference TRBV7-2 and TRBJ2-7, reads GAGVSQSPSNKVTEKGKDVELRCDPISGHTALYWYRQSLGQGLEFLIYFQGNSAPDKSGLPSDRFSAERTGGSVSTLTIQRTQQEDSAVYLCASSPNSAGWTEQYFGPGTRLTVT.

The V and J genes are TRBV9 and TRBJ1-3, with D perhaps TRBD1 (6 bases). Trimming pared 2 bases from V and 0 bases from J, leaving 9 bases between. CDR3 length: 15 residues. Germline-derived CDR1 and CDR2 are SGDLS and YYNGEE. This CDR3 is CASSVGQTSGNTIYF. Here the CDR3 DNA reads TGTGCCAGCAGCGTCGGACAGACCTCTGGAAACACCATATATTTT.

The chain couples TRBV7-9 to TRBJ2-3; D gene ambiguous. CDR1 is SEHNR, CDR2 FQNEAQ, per germline (reference sequence). The ends were cut back, 5 bases at V and 2 bases at J, with 8 bases in the middle. CDR3 length: 13 amino acids. Written as DNA, the CDR3 is TGTGCCAGCAGCCCCGGATACACAGATACGCAGTATTTT. Protein sequence: CASSPGYTDTQYF.

The genes are TRBV7-3 and TRBJ2-1, with TRBD1 matching 8 bases. V was pared by 5 bases and J by 0 bases, with 3 bases of the junction left unmatched. In germline, CDR1 is SGHTA, CDR2 FQGTGA. The CDR3 totals 15 residues. CDR3 amino acids: CASSGQGSSYNEQFF. The CDR3 nucleotides are TGTGCCAGCAGCGGACAGGGCAGCTCCTACAATGAGCAGTTCTTC.

The CDR3 DNA is TGTGCCAGTAGTATTCAGGTGACAGGGGCAGATACGCAGTATTTT. Translation gives CASSIQVTGADTQYF. V and J are TRBV19 and TRBJ2-3; 8 nucleotides line up with TRBD1. Germline V gene lookup returns CDR1 LNHDA and CDR2 SQIVND (reference sequence). With 3 bases clipped from V and 4 bases from J, the junction kept 6 bases outside the gene matches. The CDR3 totals 15 residues. Full variable domain (remainder filled in from reference TRBV19 and TRBJ2-3): DGGITQSPKYLFRKEGQNVTLSCEQNLNHDAMYWYRQDPGQGLRLIYYSQIVNDFQKGDIAEGYSVSREKKESFPLTVTSAQKNPTAFYLCASSIQVTGADTQYFGPGTRLTVL.

V is TRBV27 and J is TRBJ1-1; the D is unclear. Germline values: CDR1 MNHEY, CDR2 SMNVEV (reference sequence). The CDR3 loop spans 13 amino acids. Between the trimmed V and J ends, which lost 5 bases and 11 bases, there was a span of 18 bases. The CDR3 coding sequence is TGTGCCAGCAGTCCCTTGTCCCAAGATCGGGCTTTCTTT. It translates to CASSPLSQDRAFF.

This clone came up once. The rearrangement uses TRBV13 and TRBJ1-5; no firm D call. Per the germline V gene, CDR1 is PRHDT and CDR2 is FYEKMQ (reference sequence). CDR3 length: 14 residues. Trimming removed 0 bases from V and 4 bases from J, with 7 bases in between. The CDR3 DNA reads TGTGCCAGCAGCTTAGGGGGGATGAATCAGCCCCAGCATTTT. It specifies CASSLGGMNQPQHF.

The genes are TRBV29-1 and TRBJ2-1; 7 bases match TRBD1. Germline-derived CDR1 and CDR2 are SQVTM and ANQGSEA. The junction had 4 bases not matched to a gene; V was cut back by 4 bases and J by 4 bases. The CDR3 sequence is 13 residues long. The CDR3 region is CSVGGQEYNEQFF. The CDR3 region has the DNA TGCAGCGTTGGCGGACAGGAGTACAATGAGCAGTTCTTC.

On this clone: Additional DNA sequences in this sample encode the identical CDR3. The genes are TRBV11-2 and TRBJ2-2; tentative D call: TRBD2 (6 bases). The CDR3 length is 14 residues. The V gene lost 3 bases and the J gene lost 3 bases, with 8 bases spanning the gap. Germline V gives CDR1 SGHAT, CDR2 FQNNGV. DNA of the CDR3: TGTGCCAGCAGCTTGGAGCGGGACACCGGGGAGCTGTTTTTT. Its translation: CASSLERDTGELFF.